These 9 T cell receptor beta chains came from one sample sequenced in a study of blood T cell repertoires in COVID-19. Data came from immunoSEQ multiplex PCR; TCRdb stores just in-frame clones and leaves some out. The repertoire includes just under 40,000 clones, 75% to 85% of them detected once, and about a quarter sits in the top ten. The specimen sequenced was peripheral blood. These receptors were taken from a man between 65 and 80 years old with acute or convalescent COVID-19.

This clone was detected a few times. The CDR3: CASSLLAGGYEQYF. The CDR3 DNA reads TGTGCCAGCAGCTTACTAGCGGGAGGGTACGAGCAGTACTTC. The rearrangement links TRBV7-9 to TRBJ2-7; 12 positions agree with TRBD2. CDR3 length equals 14 residues. Unmatched junction bases numbered 0, after V lost 2 bases and J lost 4 bases. The germline CDR1 and CDR2 sequences are SEHNR and FQNEAQ (reference sequence).

The V gene is TRBV6-2 or TRBV6-3, the J gene TRBJ1-5; TRBD1 is a possible D gene (5 bases). The V gene lost 5 bases and the J gene lost 7 bases, with 12 bases spanning the gap. CDR1 MNHEY and CDR2 SVGEGT come from the germline V gene. The CDR3 is 13 amino acids. The CDR3 loop is CASSTSRVQPQHF. The CDR3 region has the DNA TGTGCCAGCAGTACATCCAGGGTCCAGCCCCAGCATTTT.

The chain carries TRBV7-6 and TRBJ2-5; D might be TRBD2 (7 bases). V lost 2 bases and J lost 1, with 20 bases in between. CDR1 is SGHVS and CDR2 is FNYEAQ in the germline V gene. The CDR3 has 18 amino acids. CDR3 amino acids: CASSLNIGGGQTQETQYF. The DNA for the CDR3 is TGTGCCAGCAGCTTAAATATAGGGGGGGGGCAGACCCAAGAGACCCAGTACTTC.

This rearrangement joins TRBV28 to TRBJ2-1; D unresolved. Germline V gene lookup returns CDR1 MDHEN and CDR2 SYDVKM. CDR3 length equals 15 residues. V was cut by 6 bases and J by 0 bases, with 12 bases left in between. DNA for the CDR3: TGTGCCAGCAGGCCCCGCGGCCGCTCCTACAATGAGCAGTTCTTC. This translates into CASRPRGRSYNEQFF.

The chain is built from TRBV5-1 and TRBJ2-7, with 7 bases fitting TRBD1. The CDR3 has 13 amino acids. Germline CDR1 and CDR2: SGHRS and YFSETQ. V lost 5 bases, J lost 3 bases, and 5 bases stayed unmatched. CDR3 sequence reads: CASRRDRNYEQYF. The CDR3 DNA sequence: TGCGCCAGCAGGAGGGACAGAAACTACGAGCAGTACTTC.

This CDR3 reads CSAGDPSGRAGEQFF. The DNA for the CDR3 is TGCAGTGCTGGTGACCCTAGCGGGAGGGCGGGGGAGCAGTTCTTC. The rearrangement uses TRBV20-1 and TRBJ2-1; 12 bases match TRBD2. CDR3 length: 15 residues. V shed 5 bases, J shed 10 bases, and the junction held 12 bases outside the gene matches. Per the germline V gene, CDR1 is DFQATT and CDR2 is SNEGSKA (reference sequence).

The chain employs TRBV19 and TRBJ2-7; 7 positions match TRBD1. The ends lost 5 bases at V and 1 base at J; junction bases unmatched: 8. The CDR3 runs 15 residues. CDR1 is LNHDA, CDR2 SQIVND, per germline (reference sequence). The CDR3 protein is CASSPRQGRSYEQYF. DNA of the CDR3: TGTGCCAGTAGTCCTCGACAGGGTAGATCCTACGAGCAGTACTTC.

The chain combines TRBV7-9 with TRBJ1-2; D gene ambiguous. V was shortened by 1 base and J by 4 bases, with 7 bases between the two germline ends. CDR3 length: 13 residues. The germline V gene encodes CDR1 SEHNR and CDR2 FQNEAQ (reference sequence). The CDR3 sequence: CASSLVTLYGYTF. Here the CDR3 DNA reads TGTGCCAGCAGCTTAGTTACTCTCTATGGCTACACCTTC. The full variable domain, with the rest looked up from reference TRBV7-9 and TRBJ1-2, is DTGVSQNPRHKITKRGQNVTFRCDPISEHNRLYWYRQTLGQGPEFLTYFQNEAQLEKSRLLSDRFSAERPKGSFSTLEIQRTEQGDSAMYLCASSLVTLYGYTFGSGTRLTVV.

The V gene is TRBV28, the J gene TRBJ2-3; D gene ambiguous. V was shortened by 4 bases and J by 1 base, with 12 bases between the two germline ends. In germline, CDR1 is MDHEN, CDR2 SYDVKM. CDR3 length: 15 amino acids. The CDR3 loop reads CASSYFTLGTDTQYF. CDR3 nucleotides: TGTGCCAGCAGTTACTTTACCCTAGGCACAGATACGCAGTATTTT.